Described below is a single T cell receptor beta chain sequence and its context. The CDR3 length is 16 residues. Germline V lookup: CDR1 SGHDT, CDR2 YYEEEE. V shed 5 bases and J 2 bases; nucleotides not matched to a gene: 6. Per the study methods: Researchers report that nucleated cell counts were estimated from reference gene primer amplification. Assay: immunoSEQ multiplex PCR; the TCRdb copy retains only in-frame clones and omits some. V, J and clone size derive from that table, while D and trimming were established from the DNA sequence. The sample lists roughly 230,000 clones, around 90% seen once, with roughly 0.8% in the top ten. This sample is part of a study of blood T cell repertoires in COVID-19. Turning to the study itself: From the United States, Italy and Spain came samples of acute and convalescent COVID-19. PBMCs, B-cell-depleted T cells, or T cells provided the cDNA or gDNA that made up the material.

Seattle's cohort entered during active infection and was followed longitudinally. This clonotype was obtained from a man younger than 40 with COVID-19, enrolled during active disease. Sequenced input: peripheral blood. The chain is built from TRBV5-6 and TRBJ1-5; TRBD1 aligns across 11 bases. The CDR3 region has the DNA TGTGCCAGCAGTCGGGGACAGGGGGGCGGCAATCAGCCCCAGCATTTT. Amino acids: CASSRGQGGGNQPQHF.